This TCR beta chain was found in a study of cytomegalovirus exposure and HLA in healthy donors. In the PCR, 60 Vbeta and 13 Jbeta primers were used. Only in-frame clones appear in the TCRdb table, and some are missing; sequencing was by immunoSEQ multiplex PCR. The sample totals 100,000 to 150,000 clones; its top ten clones hold around 2.2%. Concerning this clone itself: Its antigen is unidentified.

Regarding the study as a whole: Donor immune exposure was known only as CMV serostatus.

The CDR3 loop spans 14 amino acids. In germline, CDR1 is SGHRS, CDR2 YFSETQ. The germline V and J ends were trimmed by 5 bases and 2 bases, with 11 bases remaining between them. The clonotype comes from a man aged 40-50 years in good health and CMV-seronegative. V usage is TRBV5-1 and J usage is TRBJ1-3; possible D gene TRBD1, 6 bases. Sequenced input: PBMCs. The CDR3 DNA sequence: TGCGCCAGCAGGGACAACAGGGCTGGAAACACCATATATTTT. Translated: CASRDNRAGNTIYF.